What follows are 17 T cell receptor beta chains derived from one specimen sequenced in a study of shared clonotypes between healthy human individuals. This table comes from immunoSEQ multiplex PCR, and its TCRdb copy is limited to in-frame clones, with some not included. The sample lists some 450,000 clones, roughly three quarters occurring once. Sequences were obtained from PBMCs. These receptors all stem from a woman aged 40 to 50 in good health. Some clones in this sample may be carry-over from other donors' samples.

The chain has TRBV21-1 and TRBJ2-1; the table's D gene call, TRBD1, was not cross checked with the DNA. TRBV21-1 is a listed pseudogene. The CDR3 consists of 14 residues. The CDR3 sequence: CASSKDRHRAEQFF. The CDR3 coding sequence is TGTGCCAGCAGCAAAGATCGACACAGGGCTGAGCAGTTCTTC.

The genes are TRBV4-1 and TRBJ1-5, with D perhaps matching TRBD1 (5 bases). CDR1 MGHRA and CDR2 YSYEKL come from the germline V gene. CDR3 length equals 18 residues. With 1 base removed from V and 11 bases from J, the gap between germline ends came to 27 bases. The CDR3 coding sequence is TGCGCCAGCAGCCAAGGAGGAATAAGGGGCCCTCCGGGAAAAGCCCAGCATTTT. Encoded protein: CASSQGGIRGPPGKAQHF.

The CDR3 sequence is CASSSGHAPASDTQYF. The CDR3 bases are TGTGCCAGCAGCTCCGGCCATGCCCCGGCCTCAGATACGCAGTATTTT. V is TRBV5-4 and J is TRBJ2-3; D not resolved. The CDR3 has 16 residues. Germline values: CDR1 SGHNT, CDR2 YYREEE (reference sequence). Trimming shortened V by 3 bases and J by 4 bases, and 18 bases separated the two germline ends.

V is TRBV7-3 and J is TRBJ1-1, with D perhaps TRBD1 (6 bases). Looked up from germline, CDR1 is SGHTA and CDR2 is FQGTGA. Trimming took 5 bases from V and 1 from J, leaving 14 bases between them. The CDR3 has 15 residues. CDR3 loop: CASSPYGTTNTEAFF. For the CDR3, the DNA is TGTGCCAGCAGCCCCTACGGGACAACGAACACTGAAGCTTTCTTT. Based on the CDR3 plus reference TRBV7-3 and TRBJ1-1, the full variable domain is GAGVSQTPSNKVTEKGKYVELRCDPISGHTALYWYRQSLGQGPEFLIYFQGTGAADDSGLPNDRFFAVRPEGSVSTLKIQRTERGDSAVYLCASSPYGTTNTEAFFGQGTRLTVV.

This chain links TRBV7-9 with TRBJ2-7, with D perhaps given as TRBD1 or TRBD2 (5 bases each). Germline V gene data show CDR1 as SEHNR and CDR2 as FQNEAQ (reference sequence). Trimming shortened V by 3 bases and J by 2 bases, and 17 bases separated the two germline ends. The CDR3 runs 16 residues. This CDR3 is CASSFTSRDGTYEQYF. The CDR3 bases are TGTGCCAGCAGCTTCACCTCCAGGGACGGGACCTACGAGCAGTACTTC.

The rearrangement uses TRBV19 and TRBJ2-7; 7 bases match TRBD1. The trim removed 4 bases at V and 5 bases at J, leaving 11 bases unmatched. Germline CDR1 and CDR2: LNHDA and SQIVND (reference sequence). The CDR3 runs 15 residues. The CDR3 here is CASSTDRSPLDEQYF. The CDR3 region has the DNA TGTGCCAGTAGTACGGACAGGAGTCCCCTTGACGAGCAGTACTTC.

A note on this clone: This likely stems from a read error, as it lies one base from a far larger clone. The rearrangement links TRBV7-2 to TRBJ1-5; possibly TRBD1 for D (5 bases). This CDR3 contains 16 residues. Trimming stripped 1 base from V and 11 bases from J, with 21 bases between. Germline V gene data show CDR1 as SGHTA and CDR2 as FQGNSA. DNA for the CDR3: TGTGCCAGCAGCTTAGTCTTGGGGGGGAATAACCAGTCCCAGCATTTT. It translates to CASSLVLGGNNQSQHF.

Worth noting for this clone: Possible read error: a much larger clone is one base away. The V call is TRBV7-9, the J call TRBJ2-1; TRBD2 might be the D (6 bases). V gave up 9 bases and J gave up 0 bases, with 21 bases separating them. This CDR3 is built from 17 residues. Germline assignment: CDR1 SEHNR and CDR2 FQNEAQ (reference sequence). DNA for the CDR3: TGTGCCAGGAGCCCCCGCAGCGGACTAAACTCCTACAATGAGCAGTTCTTC. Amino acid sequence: CARSPRSGLNSYNEQFF. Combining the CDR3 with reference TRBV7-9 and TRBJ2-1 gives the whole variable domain DTGVSQNPRHKITKRGQNVTFRCDPISEHNRLYWYRQTLGQGPEFLTYFQNEAQLEKSRLLSDRFSAERPKGSFSTLEIQRTEQGDSAMYLCARSPRSGLNSYNEQFFGPGTRLTVL.

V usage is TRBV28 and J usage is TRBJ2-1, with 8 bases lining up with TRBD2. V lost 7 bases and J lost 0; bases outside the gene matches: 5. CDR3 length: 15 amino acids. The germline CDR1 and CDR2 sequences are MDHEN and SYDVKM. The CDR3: CASIKSGGSYNEQFF. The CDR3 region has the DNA TGTGCCAGCATCAAAAGCGGGGGCTCCTACAATGAGCAGTTCTTC.

DNA of the CDR3: TGTGCCAGCAGCGGACAGGGGGTATTCAATGAGCAGTTCTTC. Residues: CASSGQGVFNEQFF. The genes are TRBV2 and TRBJ2-1, with 10 bases lining up with TRBD1. CDR1 SNHLY and CDR2 FYNNEI come from the germline V gene. After removal of 6 bases from V and 6 bases from J, the junction contained 5 bases not matched to a gene. The CDR3 runs to 14 residues.

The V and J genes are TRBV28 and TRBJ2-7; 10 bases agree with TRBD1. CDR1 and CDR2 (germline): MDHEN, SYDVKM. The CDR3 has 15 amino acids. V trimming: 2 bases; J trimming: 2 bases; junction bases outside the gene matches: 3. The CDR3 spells CASSLATGGAYEQYF. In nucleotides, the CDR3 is TGTGCCAGCAGTTTAGCGACAGGGGGCGCCTACGAGCAGTACTTC. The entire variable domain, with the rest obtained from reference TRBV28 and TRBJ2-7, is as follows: DVKVTQSSRYLVKRTGEKVFLECVQDMDHENMFWYRQDPGLGLRLIYFSYDVKMKEKGDIPEGYSVSREKKERFSLILESASTNQTSMYLCASSLATGGAYEQYFGPGTRLTVT.

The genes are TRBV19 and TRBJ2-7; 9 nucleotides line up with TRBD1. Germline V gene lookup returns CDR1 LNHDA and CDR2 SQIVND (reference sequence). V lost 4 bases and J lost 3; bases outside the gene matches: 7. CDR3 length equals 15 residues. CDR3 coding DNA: TGTGCCAGTAGTAACCCCGGGACAGGGATCTACGAGCAGTACTTC. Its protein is CASSNPGTGIYEQYF.

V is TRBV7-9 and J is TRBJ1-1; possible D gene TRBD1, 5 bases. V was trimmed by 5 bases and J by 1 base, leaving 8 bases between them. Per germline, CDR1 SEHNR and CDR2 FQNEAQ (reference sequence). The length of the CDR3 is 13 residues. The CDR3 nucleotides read TGTGCCAGCAGCGAAGGGACGAACACTGAAGCTTTCTTT. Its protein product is CASSEGTNTEAFF.

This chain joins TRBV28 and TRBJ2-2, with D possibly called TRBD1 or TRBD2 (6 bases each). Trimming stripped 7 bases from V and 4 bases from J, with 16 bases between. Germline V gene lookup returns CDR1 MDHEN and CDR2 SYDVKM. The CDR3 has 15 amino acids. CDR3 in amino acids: CASKEGGLITGELFF. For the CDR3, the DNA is TGTGCCAGCAAGGAGGGGGGTTTAATCACCGGGGAGCTGTTTTTT.

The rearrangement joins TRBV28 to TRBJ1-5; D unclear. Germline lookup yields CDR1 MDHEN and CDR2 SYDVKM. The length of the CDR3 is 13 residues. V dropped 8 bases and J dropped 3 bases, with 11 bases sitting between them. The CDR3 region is CASRESLNQPQHF. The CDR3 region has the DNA TGTGCCAGCCGAGAGAGCCTCAATCAGCCCCAGCATTTT.

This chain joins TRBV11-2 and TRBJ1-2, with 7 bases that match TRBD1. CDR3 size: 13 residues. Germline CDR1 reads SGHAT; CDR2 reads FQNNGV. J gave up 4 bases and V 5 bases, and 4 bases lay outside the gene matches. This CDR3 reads CASSTRQGYGYTF. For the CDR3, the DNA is TGTGCCAGCAGCACCCGACAGGGCTATGGCTACACCTTC.

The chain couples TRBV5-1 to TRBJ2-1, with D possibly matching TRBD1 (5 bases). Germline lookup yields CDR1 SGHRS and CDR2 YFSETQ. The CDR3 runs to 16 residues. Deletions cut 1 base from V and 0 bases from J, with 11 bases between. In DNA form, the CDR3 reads TGCGCCAGCAGCTTGTTCGACAGAACCTCCTACAATGAGCAGTTCTTC. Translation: CASSLFDRTSYNEQFF.